This TCR beta chain emerged from a study of OX40 agonist ivuxolimab in advanced cancers. At the level of the whole study: Ivuxolimab was an agonistic, fully human IgG2 monoclonal antibody directed against OX40 (CD134), a costimulatory receptor. Intravenous ivuxolimab was administered to patients every 2 weeks at six dose levels: 0.01, 0.1, 0.3, 1.5, 3 and 10 mg/kg. Of the roughly 51 dose-escalation patients, hepatocellular carcinoma was present in around 19, melanoma in roughly 15, renal cell carcinoma in 9 and head and neck cancer in 9. In the dose-escalation cohort, roughly 80% of patients were male, and the mean age was approximately 60 years, with a range of roughly 20 to 79. Prior anti-PD-1, anti-PD-L1 or anti-CTLA-4 therapy was permitted, and about two fifths of dose-escalation patients had received checkpoint inhibitors. Partial responses occurred in three dose-escalation patients, of whom one had hepatocellular carcinoma and two had cutaneous melanoma. The point of sequencing TCRbeta in the periphery was to test whether ivuxolimab changed TCR sequence diversity and drove clonal T-cell expansion. The monotherapy dose-escalation portion (N ≈ 57 patients) of the phase I ivuxolimab trial is reported in the paper.

Results and caveats for the whole study, not just this receptor: After ivuxolimab, CD8+ T cells had more expanded clones than CD4+ T cells on average. In the 0.1-3.0 mg/kg groups, partial responders were among the patients with the lowest normalized peripheral clonal expansion, particularly in CD8+ T cells. At doses from 0.1 to 3.0 mg/kg, clonal expansion was seen in both CD4+ and CD8+ blood T cells between baseline and week 6. Which antigens the clonally expanded peripheral T cells were specific for was not determined. Low levels of normalized T-cell clonal expansion were also seen in some nonresponding patients.

Trimming removed 1 base from V and 8 bases from J, leaving 17 bases between the germline ends. Looking up the germline V gene (reference sequence) yields CDR1 LNHNV and CDR2 YYDKDF. The CDR3 starts with the cysteine, ends with the phenylalanine, and has 15 residues. Solely the CDR3 DNA is kept, with 45 bases framed from the first base. Patients with autoimmune disease history or receiving systemic immunosuppression were excluded from the trial. Peripheral blood for TCR sequencing was collected from all dose cohorts at baseline, on cycle 4 day 1, and on cycle 7 day 1. The samples were taken from a phase I, first-in-human, multicenter, open-label dose-escalation trial of ivuxolimab. Adults with locally advanced or metastatic melanoma, renal cell, hepatocellular, or head and neck squamous cell carcinoma were enrolled in the trial. CD4+ and CD8+ T cells were sorted separately from peripheral blood before TCR sequencing.

To note about this clone: No cognate antigen has been identified for it. No base-level quality is on record; no much larger clone is a single base apart.

Genomic DNA was isolated from the sorted cells so that the TCRbeta CDR3 region could be sequenced. The immunoSEQ Assay was used for sequencing of TCRbeta CDR3 regions. This immuneACCESS table, as held by TCRdb, lists in-frame sequences with V and J called but not all clones. Of the missing ones, under half trace to an unresolved V gene in checked studies; the others have no known cause. The sample has around 63,000 clones on record, 85% to 90% of them singletons. Together, the top ten hold 10% to 11% of the sample. This specimen was CD4+ or CD8+ T cells sorted from blood, taken in a trial of the OX40 agonist ivuxolimab. The rearrangement joined TRBV15 to TRBJ1-2, with TRBD1 tentatively as D gene (5 bases match). The sequence derives from an adult with an advanced solid tumor such as melanoma, head and neck, liver or kidney cancer. The sequenced DNA is TGTGCCACCAGCAGAGTGGGGACTCCCACCGTGGGCTACACCTTC. It is translated as CATSRVGTPTVGYTF.